The T cell receptor (beta chain) under discussion was sequenced for a study of blood T cell repertoires in COVID-19. Some clones are missing from TCRdb's copy, which holds only in-frame ones; the method was immunoSEQ multiplex PCR. The sample has 210,000 or so clones, approximately 87% seen once. Participant age was about 18 to 95 years, and participants resided in 24 US areas. This sequence was found in a woman in her 50s in a cohort exposed to, infected with or recovered from COVID-19 (not recorded which). The sequencing sample was made of PBMCs or T cells enriched from blood (not recorded which).

The CDR3 DNA is TGCGCCAGCGAACCCGTCTTCGGGTCTGGAAACACCATATATTTT. It is translated as CASEPVFGSGNTIYF. V usage is TRBV4-1 and J usage is TRBJ1-3, with D unclear. CDR1 is MGHRA, CDR2 YSYEKL, per germline. V was cut by 8 bases and J by 1 base, with 15 bases left in between. This CDR3 contains 15 residues.